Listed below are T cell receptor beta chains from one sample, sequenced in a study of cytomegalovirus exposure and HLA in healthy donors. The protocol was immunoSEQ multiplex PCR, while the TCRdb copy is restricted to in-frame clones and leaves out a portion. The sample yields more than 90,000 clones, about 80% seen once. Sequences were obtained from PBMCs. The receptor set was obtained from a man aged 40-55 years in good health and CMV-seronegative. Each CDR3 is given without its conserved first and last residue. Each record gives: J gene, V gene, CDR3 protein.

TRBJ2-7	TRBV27	ASSPLRGLAGDYEQY
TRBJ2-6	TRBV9	ASSVAGGSGANVLT
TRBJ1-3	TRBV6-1	ASSEVGAGNTIY
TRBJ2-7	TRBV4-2	ASSQEGQGRIYEQY
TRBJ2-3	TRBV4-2	ASSQDQGGGASTDTQY
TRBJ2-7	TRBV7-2	ASSLAGEQY
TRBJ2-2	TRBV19	ASSPPGHRNTGELF
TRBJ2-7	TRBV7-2	ASSLTTGGGPSYEQY
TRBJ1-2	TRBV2	ASREPRDLAYT
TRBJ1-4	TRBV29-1	SVEGQANEKLF
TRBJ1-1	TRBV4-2	ASSQDSRQAMNTEAF
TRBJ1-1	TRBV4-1	ASSQLGTGGDDSEAF
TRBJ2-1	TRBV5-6	ASSLAGTSGVNEQF
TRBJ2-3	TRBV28	ASSFAGQGLADTQY
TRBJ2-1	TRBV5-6	ASSRLAGDYNEQF
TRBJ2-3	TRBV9	ASSSRTSGDTDTQY
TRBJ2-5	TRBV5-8	ASSLFGGGEETQY
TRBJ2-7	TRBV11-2	ASSPGGHGSYEQY
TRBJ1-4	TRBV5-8	ASSFNRDRVGEKLF
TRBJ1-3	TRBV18	ASSPANSGNTIY
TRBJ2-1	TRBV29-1	SVESIAGGRANEQF
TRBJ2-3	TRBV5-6	ASSLGPRGDTQY
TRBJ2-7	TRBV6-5	ASSHPGQVGNEQY
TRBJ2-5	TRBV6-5	ASINQDRTKETQY
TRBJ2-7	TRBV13	ASSLVSTTSGLYEQY
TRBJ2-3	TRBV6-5	ASSGVKQY
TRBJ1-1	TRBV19	ASSTGTGETEAF
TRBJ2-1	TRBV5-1	ASSLGPWEAPRRRNEQF
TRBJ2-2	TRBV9	ASKSRQGTGELF
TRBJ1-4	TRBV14	ASKGQDNEKLF
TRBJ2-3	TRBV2	ARRPSGGNTQY
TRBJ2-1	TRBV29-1	SVVGSERKRDIYNEQF
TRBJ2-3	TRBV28	ASSLEDLSTDTQY
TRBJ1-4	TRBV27	ASTSTVLNEKLF
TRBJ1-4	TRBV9	ASSVDGRGSEKLF
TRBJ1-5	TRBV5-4	ASSETGVGNQPQH
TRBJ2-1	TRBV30	AWTPGDQQF
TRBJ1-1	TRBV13	ASSDRNNEAF
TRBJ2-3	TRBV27	ATLGVGVGTDTQY
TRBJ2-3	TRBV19	ASSIGVGGSTDTQY
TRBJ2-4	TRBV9	ASSTTSATVDIQY
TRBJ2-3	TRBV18	ASSPVGQTITDTQY
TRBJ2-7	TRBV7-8	ASSSSVGGQY
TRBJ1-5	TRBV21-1	ASSPRPGQGAGQPQH